The present T cell receptor beta chain was sequenced within a study of T cell repertoires in cytomegalovirus infection. Study-level background: Evidence of both CMV infection and a matching HLA type came from public TCR beta signatures.

A note on this clonotype: What it binds is unknown.

Study-wide findings and caveats: Carriage of CMV together with the relevant HLA was identifiable through cumulative public TCR beta family frequency. CMV-specific TCR beta clonotypes restricted by HLA-C dominated the ex vivo response.

TCRdb reprocessed the reads via MiXCR and lists one record per CDR3 protein. The sample has approximately 140,000 distinct CDR3 sequences; almost 9% are singletons. The source of this sequence is a human donor in good health (CMV status not recorded). Some clones in this sample may be carry-over from other donors' samples. The source material was PBMCs.

The CDR3 DNA sequence: TGCAGTGCCCCAGGGGCCACCGGGGAGCTGTTTTTT. Amino acids: CSAPGATGELFF. The rearrangement links TRBV20-1 to TRBJ2-2; perhaps TRBD1 as D (6 bases). This CDR3 is 12 amino acids long. Germline V lookup: CDR1 DFQATT, CDR2 SNEGSKA (reference sequence). Trimming removed 6 bases from V and 4 bases from J, with 9 bases in between.